Reported below is one TCR beta chain. Its antigen is undetermined. A single record per CDR3 protein comes from TCRdb applying MiXCR to the reads. In the table there are about 740,000 distinct CDR3 sequences, about a third of which are singletons. From germline, CDR1 is SNHLY and CDR2 FYNNEI. The length of the CDR3 is 13 residues. V was shortened by 0 bases and J by 2 bases, with 5 bases between the two germline ends. The sample is drawn from a study of T cell repertoires in cytomegalovirus infection. Study-level information: Public TCR beta signatures provided an indication of both CMV infection and a matching HLA type.

General observations from the study: People with CMV and the relevant HLA were identified by cumulative public TCR beta family frequency. It was HLA-C-restricted CMV-specific TCR beta clonotypes that dominated the response ex vivo.

The sample consisted of PBMCs. The sequence was obtained from a human donor in good health (CMV status not recorded). Some clones in this sample may be carry-over from other donors' samples. The V gene is TRBV2, the J gene TRBJ2-7, with D unresolved. The CDR3 DNA reads as TGTGCCAGCAGTGAAGCCGACACCTACGAGCAGTACTTC. Its protein product is CASSEADTYEQYF.